This passage covers 21 T cell receptor beta chains from one sample sequenced in a study of T cells in women clearing cervical HPV infection. The assay was immunoSEQ multiplex PCR, and TCRdb's table has in-frame clones only and misses some. The sample table sets out about 14,000 clones. The sample taken for sequencing was blood buffy coat. The receptors were gathered from a woman aged 18 to 69 with a cervical HPV16 infection that either progressed to CIN3+ or cleared (not recorded which).

As for this clone: The read terminates 3 residues ahead of where the CDR3 ends, so the germline J gene completes it. V and J are TRBV10-3 and TRBJ1-2; 7 positions match TRBD1. The junction had 26 bases not matched to a gene; V was cut back by 0 bases and J by 4 bases. CDR1 is ENHRY and CDR2 is SYGVKD in the germline V gene. This CDR3 spans 22 amino acids. Partial CDR3 DNA: TGTGCCATCAGTGAGTCTTTTTCCCTGCTACAGCGGGACAGTTCCTTCCTCTATGGC. Translation gives CAISESFSLLQRDSSFLYG. The full CDR3 is CAISESFSLLQRDSSFLYGYTF.

The CDR3 sequence: CSVRNSGSGKETQYF. The part of the CDR3 DNA that was read is TGCAGCGTTCGTAATAGCGGGAGTGGAAAAGAGACG. V is TRBV29-1 and J is TRBJ2-3; 9 bases are shared with TRBD2. The read ends 3 residues shy of where the CDR3 ends; the end is completed using the germline J gene. This CDR3 spans 15 amino acids. Germline assignment: CDR1 SQVTM and CDR2 ANQGSEA.

A remark on this clone: Read sequence stops 3 residues before the CDR3 end, and the germline J gene provides the missing end. The V call is TRBV19, the J call TRBJ2-4; tentatively, D is TRBD1 (5 bases). The CDR3 contains 14 residues. Germline CDR1 and CDR2: LNHDA and SQIVND (reference sequence). The CDR3 bases that were read are TGTGCCAGTAGTATTACGACAGACCCCTATGGT. Translation: CASSITTDPYG. In full, the CDR3 reads CASSITTDPYGQYF.

Remarks on this clone: From the germline J gene comes the end of the CDR3, since the read stops 3 residues before it. This chain joins TRBV7-2 and TRBJ2-3, with 7 bases matching TRBD2. The germline V gene has CDR1 SGHTA and CDR2 FQGNSA. This CDR3 is built from 12 residues. The CDR3 bases that were read are TGTGCCAGCAGGAGACTGGGGGGGTCG. Translation: CASRRLGGS. The whole CDR3 region reads CASRRLGGSQYF.

Regarding this clone: The missing CDR3 end, 3 residues past where the read stops, is filled in from the germline J gene. This rearrangement joins TRBV4-1 to TRBJ2-7, with 9 bases fitting TRBD1. Germline V gene data show CDR1 as MGHRA and CDR2 as YSYEKL. The J segment lost 3 bases and the V segment lost 2 bases, leaving 5 bases of the junction unmatched. CDR3 length: 15 amino acids. CDR3 DNA, as far as it was read: TGCGCCAGCAGCCAAAAACAGGGGGCGGTCTACGAG. Translated: CASSQKQGAVYE. The full CDR3 is CASSQKQGAVYEQYF.

Points on this clone: The read terminates 3 residues ahead of where the CDR3 ends, so the germline J gene completes it. This sequence joins TRBV5-6 and TRBJ2-5; TRBD2 matches at 14 bases. Trimming removed 9 bases from V and 5 bases from J; junction bases left unmatched: 9. The CDR3 is made up of 15 amino acids. Germline V gene sequence: CDR1 SGHDT, CDR2 YYEEEE. Incomplete CDR3 DNA: TGTGCCACCGGACTAGCGGGGGGAGGGAGCGAGACC. Residues: CATGLAGGGSET. The CDR3, in full, reads CATGLAGGGSETQYF.

Notes on this clone: The read terminates 3 residues ahead of where the CDR3 ends, so the germline J gene completes it. The gene calls are TRBV20-1 and TRBJ1-3; D gene ambiguous. CDR1 and CDR2 from the germline V gene are DFQATT and SNEGSKA (reference sequence). Deletions cut 1 base from V and 2 bases from J, with 6 bases between. The CDR3 has 13 amino acids. CDR3 DNA (partial): TGCAGTGCTAGAGTTGAGGCTGGAAACACC. Its translation is CSARVEAGNT. The whole CDR3 protein is CSARVEAGNTIYF.

Points on this clone: The read ends 3 residues before the CDR3 terminus; that terminus is restored from the germline J gene. At the DNA level, this CDR3 is encoded by other sequences in the same sample as well. The gene calls are TRBV20-1 and TRBJ2-6, with a tentative D call TRBD1 (6 bases). The CDR3 loop spans 16 amino acids. The germline gives CDR1 DFQATT, CDR2 SNEGSKA (reference sequence). Trimming pared 2 bases from V and 0 bases from J, leaving 11 bases between. The CDR3 is CSARQGPDSGANVLTF. The CDR3 bases that were read are TGCAGTGCTAGACAGGGGCCAGACTCTGGGGCCAACGTC.

With regard to this clone: The read terminates 3 residues before the CDR3 end, so the remaining end is supplied by the germline J gene. The rearrangement joins TRBV29-1 to TRBJ2-5; 9 positions match TRBD1. This CDR3 has 13 residues. V lost 6 bases, J lost 4 bases, and 6 bases stayed unmatched. CDR1 is SQVTM and CDR2 is ANQGSEA in the germline V gene. Here the CDR3 reads CSVRQGGGETQYF. The sequenced CDR3 bases are TGCAGCGTAAGACAGGGGGGTGGAGAGACC. Combining the CDR3 with reference TRBV29-1 and TRBJ2-5 gives the whole variable domain SAVISQKPSRDICQRGTSLTIQCQVDSQVTMMFWYRQQPGQSLTLIATANQGSEATYESGFVIDKFPISRPNLTFSTLTVSNMSPEDSSIYLCSVRQGGGETQYFGPGTRLLVL.

In the case of this clone: The CDR3 end lies 3 residues beyond the end of the read and is filled in from the germline J gene. The rearrangement joins TRBV9 to TRBJ2-7, with D possibly TRBD1 on 5 matching bases. Germline CDR1 is SGDLS and CDR2 is YYNGEE. V was cut by 4 bases and J by 6 bases, with 14 bases left in between. This CDR3 comprises 13 residues. The CDR3 protein is CASSPHTGFEQYF. The DNA read from the CDR3 is TGTGCCAGCAGCCCGCATACAGGATTCGAG.

A word on this clone: The read ends 3 residues shy of where the CDR3 ends; the end is completed using the germline J gene. This rearrangement joins TRBV19 to TRBJ1-2; 9 nucleotides align to TRBD1. From germline, CDR1 is LNHDA and CDR2 SQIVND (reference sequence). The V gene end was trimmed by 5 bases and the J gene end by 5 bases; junction bases not matched to a gene: 3. This CDR3 region has 13 residues. CDR3 loop: CASSYRGPYGYTF. The sequenced part of the CDR3 DNA is TGTGCCAGTAGTTACAGGGGGCCGTATGGC.

On this clone: Mismatch with germline at one junction end may stem from a read error. The CDR3 extends 3 residues past the end of the read, so its final part is completed from the germline J gene. The chain is built from TRBV4-2 and TRBJ1-4, with a weak D call TRBD1 (6 bases). Germline V gene lookup returns CDR1 LGHNA and CDR2 YNFKEQ. The CDR3 runs 15 residues. The part of the CDR3 DNA that was read is TGCGCCAGCAGCCAAAACAGGGCACGGGGTGAAAAA. Amino acids: CASSQNRARGEK. The complete CDR3 protein is CASSQNRARGEKLFF.

Its frequency marks this clone as medium-sized. The part of the CDR3 DNA that was read is TGTGCCAGCAGCTTGGTATATGGCACAGATACG. It specifies CASSLVYGTDT. The entire CDR3 sequence reads CASSLVYGTDTQYF. The J gene is TRBJ2-3, the V gene TRBV5-4; no firm D call. Sequencing ends 3 residues short of the CDR3 end; the germline J gene provides the rest. CDR3 length: 14 residues. Germline V gene lookup returns CDR1 SGHNT and CDR2 YYREEE (reference sequence). V was clipped by 0 bases and J by 1 base, with 6 bases between them.

In regard to this clone: Sequencing ends 3 residues short of the CDR3 end; the germline J gene provides the rest. V gene TRBV27 combines with J gene TRBJ2-1; 8 bases map to TRBD1. The CDR3 spans 16 residues. From germline, CDR1 is MNHEY and CDR2 SMNVEV (reference sequence). V lost 0 bases to trimming and J lost 9 bases; unmatched junction nucleotides: 10. The CDR3 sequence: CASSLSLGTGGVEQFF. The part of the CDR3 DNA that was read is TGTGCCAGCAGTTTATCATTGGGGACAGGTGGTGTTGAG.

Turning to this clone: The read terminates 3 residues ahead of where the CDR3 ends, so the germline J gene completes it. The V gene is TRBV5-1, the J gene TRBJ2-3; 7 bases are a match to TRBD2. This CDR3 contains 15 residues. Germline V lookup: CDR1 SGHRS, CDR2 YFSETQ. The covered CDR3 bases are TGCGCCAGCAGCTTCGGGGGGTCTGGCAATCAGCCG. Protein: CASSFGGSGNQP. The CDR3 in its entirety is CASSFGGSGNQPQYF.

Points on this clone: Read coverage stops 3 residues before the CDR3 terminus; the germline J gene supplies the remainder. J is TRBJ1-3 and V is TRBV5-5; D is unclear. Trimming left V 4 bases short and J 8 bases short, with 19 bases between. This CDR3 is 15 amino acids long. CDR1 and CDR2 (germline): SGHKS, YYEKEE (reference sequence). The CDR3 sequence is CASSPKLRDRDTIYF. CDR3 DNA (partial): TGTGCCAGCAGCCCAAAGTTGCGGGATAGGGACACC.

Comment on this clone: The observed sequence ends 3 residues before the CDR3 terminus, with the missing tail filled in from the germline J gene. The chain uses TRBV6-2 or TRBV6-3 and TRBJ1-6; D uncertain. Looked up from germline, CDR1 is MNHEY and CDR2 is SVGEGT. Deletions cut 6 bases from V and 6 bases from J, with 3 bases between. The CDR3 has 11 residues. CDR3 DNA, as far as it was read: TGTGCCAGCAGCTTTAATTCACCC. It codes for CASSFNSP. The CDR3 as a whole reads CASSFNSPLHF.

On this clone itself: Read coverage stops 3 residues before the CDR3 terminus; the germline J gene supplies the remainder. V and J are TRBV7-8 and TRBJ2-3, with 9 bases aligning to TRBD2. Germline CDR1 is SGHVS and CDR2 is FQNEAQ. J gave up 7 bases and V 0 bases, and 5 bases lay outside the gene matches. This CDR3 is built from 15 residues. The sequenced part of the CDR3 DNA is TGTGCCAGCAGCTTAGCCGGGCTAGCGGGATATACG. Translation: CASSLAGLAGYT. The whole CDR3 sequence is CASSLAGLAGYTQYF. The full variable domain, its missing parts supplied by reference TRBV7-8 and TRBJ2-3, is GAGVSQSPRYKVAKRGQDVALRCDPISGHVSLFWYQQALGQGPEFLTYFQNEAQLDKSGLPSDRFFAERPEGSVSTLKIQRTQQEDSAVYLCASSLAGLAGYTQYFGPGTRLTVL.

Points on this clone: The read terminates 3 residues ahead of where the CDR3 ends, so the germline J gene completes it. The genes are TRBV7-6 and TRBJ2-5; 9 bases fit TRBD2. Germline V lookup: CDR1 SGHVS, CDR2 FNYEAQ. The CDR3 totals 14 residues. The trim removed 5 bases at V and 5 bases at J, leaving 6 bases unmatched. The CDR3 protein is CASSENSGSETQYF. The part of the CDR3 DNA that was read is TGTGCCAGCAGCGAAAATAGCGGGAGTGAGACC.

Worth noting for this clone: The DNA ends 3 residues before the CDR3 does, and the rest of the CDR3 is filled in from the germline J gene. This chain joins TRBV20-1 and TRBJ1-6; TRBD1 matches at 7 bases. The CDR3 length is 17 residues. Germline CDR1 reads DFQATT; CDR2 reads SNEGSKA (reference sequence). V dropped 1 base and J dropped 9; count of bases not matched to a gene: 15. The CDR3 here is CSARVGLGRGKASPLHF. The covered CDR3 bases are TGCAGTGCTAGAGTAGGGTTGGGCAGGGGGAAAGCTTCACCC.

The CDR3 loop is CASTGGGQGVVTQYF. The covered CDR3 bases are TGTGCCAGCACTGGGGGGGGACAGGGGGTTGTGACC. This rearrangement joins TRBV7-9 to TRBJ2-5, with 11 bases fitting TRBD1. The read falls 3 residues short of the CDR3 end, and the missing part is taken from the germline J gene. V lost 7 bases, J lost 7 bases, and 11 bases stayed unmatched. This CDR3 has 15 residues. Looked up from germline, CDR1 is SEHNR and CDR2 is FQNEAQ (reference sequence).